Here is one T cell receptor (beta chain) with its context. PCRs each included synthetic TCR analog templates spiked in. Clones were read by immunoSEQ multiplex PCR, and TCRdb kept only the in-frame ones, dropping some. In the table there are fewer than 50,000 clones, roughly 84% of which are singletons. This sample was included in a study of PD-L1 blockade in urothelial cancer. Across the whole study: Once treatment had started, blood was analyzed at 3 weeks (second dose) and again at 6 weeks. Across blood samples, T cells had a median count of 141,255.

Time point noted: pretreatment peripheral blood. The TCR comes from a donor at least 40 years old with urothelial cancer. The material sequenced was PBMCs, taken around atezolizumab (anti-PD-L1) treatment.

The CDR3 region is CASRGPSGAYNEQFF. For the CDR3, the DNA is TGTGCCAGCAGGGGCCCTAGCGGGGCCTACAATGAGCAGTTCTTC. This sequence joins TRBV6-5 and TRBJ2-1; 9 bases are shared with TRBD2. The CDR3 is made up of 15 amino acids. CDR1 and CDR2 from the germline V gene are MNHEY and SVGAGI. Trimming removed 6 bases from V and 2 bases from J; junction bases left unmatched: 5.